This T cell receptor (beta chain) was profiled in a study of PD-L1 blockade in urothelial cancer. Study information: Researchers found blood samples held a median of roughly 140,000 T cells.

The repertoire was sequenced with immunoSEQ multiplex PCR; TCRdb's copy has only in-frame clones and lacks some. The sample includes around 100,000 clones, roughly 84% of them seen just once. This sample's time point: pretreatment peripheral blood. Locally advanced or metastatic urothelial carcinoma was present in patients. Sampling of each patient yielded between 1 and 8 specimens, collected pretreatment and on-treatment. Findings of the study overall: Durable-benefit patients expanded tumor-associated blood clones more at 3 weeks.

On this clone: Its specificity is unknown.

The germline gives CDR1 SGHNT, CDR2 YENEEA. The junction had 9 bases not matched to a gene; V was cut back by 5 bases and J by 5 bases. This CDR3 region has 15 residues. The J gene is TRBJ1-5, the V gene TRBV11-3, with 7 bases lining up with TRBD1. Sequencing used PBMCs, obtained around atezolizumab (anti-PD-L1) treatment. This receptor was identified in a man in his fifties or sixties with urothelial cancer. The CDR3 region has the DNA TGTGCCAGCAGCCTGACAGGGAAAGGGGATCAGCCCCAGCATTTT. Residues: CASSLTGKGDQPQHF.